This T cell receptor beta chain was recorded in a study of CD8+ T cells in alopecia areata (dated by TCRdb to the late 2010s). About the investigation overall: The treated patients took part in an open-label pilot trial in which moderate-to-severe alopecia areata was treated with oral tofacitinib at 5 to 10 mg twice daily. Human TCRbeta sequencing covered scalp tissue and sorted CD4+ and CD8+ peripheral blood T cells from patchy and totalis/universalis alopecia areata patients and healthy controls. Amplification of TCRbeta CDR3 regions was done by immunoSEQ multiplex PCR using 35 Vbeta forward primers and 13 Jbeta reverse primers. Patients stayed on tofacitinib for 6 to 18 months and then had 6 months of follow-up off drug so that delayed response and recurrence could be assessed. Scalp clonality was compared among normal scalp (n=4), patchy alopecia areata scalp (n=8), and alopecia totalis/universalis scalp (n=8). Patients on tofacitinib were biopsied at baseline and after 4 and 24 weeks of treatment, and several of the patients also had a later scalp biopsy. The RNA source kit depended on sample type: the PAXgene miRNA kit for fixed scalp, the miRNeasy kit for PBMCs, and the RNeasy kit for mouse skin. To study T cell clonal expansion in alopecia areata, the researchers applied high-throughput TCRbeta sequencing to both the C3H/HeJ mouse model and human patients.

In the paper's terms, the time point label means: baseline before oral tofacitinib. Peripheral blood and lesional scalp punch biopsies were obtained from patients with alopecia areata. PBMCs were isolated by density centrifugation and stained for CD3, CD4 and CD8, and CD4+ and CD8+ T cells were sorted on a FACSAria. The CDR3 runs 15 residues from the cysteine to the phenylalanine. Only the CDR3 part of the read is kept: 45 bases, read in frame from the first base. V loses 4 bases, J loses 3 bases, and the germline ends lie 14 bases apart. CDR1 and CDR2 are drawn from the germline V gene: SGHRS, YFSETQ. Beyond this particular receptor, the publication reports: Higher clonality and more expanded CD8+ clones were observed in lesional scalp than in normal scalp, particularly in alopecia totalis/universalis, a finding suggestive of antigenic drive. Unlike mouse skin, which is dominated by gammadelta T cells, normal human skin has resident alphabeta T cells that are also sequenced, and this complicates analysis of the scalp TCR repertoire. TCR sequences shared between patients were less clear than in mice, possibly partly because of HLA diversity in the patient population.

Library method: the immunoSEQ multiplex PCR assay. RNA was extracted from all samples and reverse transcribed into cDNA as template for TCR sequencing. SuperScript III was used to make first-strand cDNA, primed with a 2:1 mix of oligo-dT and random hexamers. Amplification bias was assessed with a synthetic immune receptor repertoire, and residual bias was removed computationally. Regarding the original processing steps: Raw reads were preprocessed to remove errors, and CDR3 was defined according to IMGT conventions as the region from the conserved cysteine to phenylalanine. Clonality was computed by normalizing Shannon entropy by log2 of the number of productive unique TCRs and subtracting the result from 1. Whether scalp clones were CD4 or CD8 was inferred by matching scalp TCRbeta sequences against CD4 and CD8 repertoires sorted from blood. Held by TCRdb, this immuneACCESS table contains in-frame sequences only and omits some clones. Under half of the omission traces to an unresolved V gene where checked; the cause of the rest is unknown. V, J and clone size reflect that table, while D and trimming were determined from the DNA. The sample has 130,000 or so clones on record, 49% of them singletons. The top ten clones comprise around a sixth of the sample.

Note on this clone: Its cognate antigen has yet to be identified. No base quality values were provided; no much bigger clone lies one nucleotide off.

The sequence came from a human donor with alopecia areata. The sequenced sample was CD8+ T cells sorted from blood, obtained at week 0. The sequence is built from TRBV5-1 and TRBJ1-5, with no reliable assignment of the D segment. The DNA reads TGCGCCAGCAGCCCGGACGGCGTTCTCAATCAGCCCCAGCATTTT. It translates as CASSPDGVLNQPQHF.